Listed below are T cell receptor beta chains from one sample, sequenced in a study of blood T cell repertoires in COVID-19. Assay used: immunoSEQ multiplex PCR; TCRdb lists only in-frame clones, some missing. The profile shows 200,000 to 250,000 clones, 90% of them singletons. Sequenced: peripheral blood. The receptor set was obtained from a man younger than 40 with COVID-19, enrolled during active disease. Both conserved end residues are part of each CDR3. The D gene is left open where the match is weak. Clone size is shown for a subset of rows, as once, few, many or a class of expanded clone.

abundance	v_gene	d_gene	j_gene	CDR3aa	CDR3nt
.	TRBV6-5	.	TRBJ1-5	CASSSTNQPQHF	TGTGCCAGCAGTTCGACAAATCAGCCCCAGCATTTT
.	TRBV28	TRBD1	TRBJ2-3	CASSWSQTGAAELNAGVSTDTQYF	TGTGCCAGCAGTTGGAGCCAGACAGGGGCCGCTGAATTGAACGCTGGGGTTAGCACAGATACGCAGTATTTT
.	TRBV7-8	.	TRBJ1-1	CASSSRGRQDNTEAFF	TGTGCCAGCAGCTCTAGAGGGAGACAGGATAACACTGAAGCTTTCTTT
.	TRBV7-8	.	TRBJ2-3	CASSLNLGLGGARDF	TGTGCCAGCAGCTTAAATCTAGGGTTAGGGGGAGCACGGGATTTT
.	TRBV5-8	TRBD2	TRBJ2-3	CASSLGLAGYPDTDTQYF	TGTGCCAGCAGCTTGGGACTAGCTGGTTATCCGGACACAGATACGCAGTATTTT
.	TRBV19	.	TRBJ1-5	CASSEGVYSNQPQHF	TGTGCCAGTAGTGAGGGGGTTTATAGCAATCAGCCCCAGCATTTT
.	TRBV6-5	TRBD1	TRBJ1-1	CASSYTPGQGAEAFF	TGTGCCAGCAGTTATACTCCGGGACAGGGGGCCGAAGCTTTCTTT
.	TRBV12-5	.	TRBJ2-5	CASGPSVSTQYF	TGTGCTAGTGGACCTAGCGTATCGACCCAGTACTTC
.	TRBV18	.	TRBJ2-7	CASSPGRDSYEQYF	TGTGCCAGCTCACCAGGGAGAGACTCTTACGAGCAGTACTTC
once	TRBV5-4	.	TRBJ1-1	CASRQYYRAVNTEAFF	TGTGCCAGCAGACAGTACTACAGGGCCGTGAACACTGAAGCTTTCTTT
.	TRBV30	.	TRBJ1-5	CAWSFNRVGNQPQHF	TGTGCCTGGAGTTTTAACAGGGTTGGCAATCAGCCCCAGCATTTT
.	TRBV5-6	.	TRBJ1-5	CASSLLGGDQPQHF	TGTGCCAGCAGCTTACTGGGGGGGGATCAGCCCCAGCATTTT
.	TRBV13	TRBD1	TRBJ1-5	CASSLDRGLGNQPQHF	TGTGCCAGCAGCTTAGATAGGGGGCTGGGCAATCAGCCCCAGCATTTT